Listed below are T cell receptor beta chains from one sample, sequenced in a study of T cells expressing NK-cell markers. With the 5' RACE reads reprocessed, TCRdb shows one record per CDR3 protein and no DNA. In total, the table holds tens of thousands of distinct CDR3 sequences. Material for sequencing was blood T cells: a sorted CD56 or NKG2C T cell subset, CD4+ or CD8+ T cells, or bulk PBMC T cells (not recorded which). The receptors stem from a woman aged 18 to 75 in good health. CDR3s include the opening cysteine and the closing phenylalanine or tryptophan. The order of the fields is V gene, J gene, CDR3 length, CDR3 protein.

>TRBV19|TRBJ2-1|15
CASSIDSGVYNEQFF
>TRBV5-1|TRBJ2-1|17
CASSLSDAGTTNNEQFF
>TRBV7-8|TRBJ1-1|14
CASSFGRMNTEAFF
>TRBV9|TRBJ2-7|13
CASSVGTSYEQYF
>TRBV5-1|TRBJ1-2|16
CASSPARDTSNYGYTF
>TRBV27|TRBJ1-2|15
CASSANKAGGLGYTF
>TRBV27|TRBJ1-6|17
CASSPTNPQGPNSPLHF
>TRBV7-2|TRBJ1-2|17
CASSLSLTGTGDYGYTF
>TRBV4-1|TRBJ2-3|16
CASSHPGGGSTDTQYF
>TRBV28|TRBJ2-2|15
CASSLISQNTGELFF
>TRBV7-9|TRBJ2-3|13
CASSPPSTDTQYF
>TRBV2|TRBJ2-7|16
CASSVLFDRGEYEQYF
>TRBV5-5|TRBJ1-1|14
CASSLGRANTEAFF
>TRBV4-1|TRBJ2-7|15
CASSQKTPGLYEQYF
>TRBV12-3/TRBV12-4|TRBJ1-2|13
CASSTGGFIGYTF
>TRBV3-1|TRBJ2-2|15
CASSQGDLNTGELFF
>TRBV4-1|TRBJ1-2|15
CASSQRPGGSYGYTF
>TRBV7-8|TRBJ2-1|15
CASSPSEISYNEQFF
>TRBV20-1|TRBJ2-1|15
CSAESPSGSYNEQFF
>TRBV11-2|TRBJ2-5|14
CASASWGGQETQYF
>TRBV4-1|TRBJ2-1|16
CASSQDGTGGRNEQFF
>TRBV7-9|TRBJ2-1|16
CASSPRLATGYNEQFF
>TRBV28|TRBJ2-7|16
CASSPRLDSYSYEQYF
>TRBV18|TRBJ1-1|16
CASSSTGWGRDTEAFF
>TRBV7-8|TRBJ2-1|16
CASSLGAGVIRDEQFF
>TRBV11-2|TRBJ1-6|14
CASSLPGYNSPLHF
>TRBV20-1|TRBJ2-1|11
CSARDHGKQFF
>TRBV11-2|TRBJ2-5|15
CASSIWTSAGETQYF
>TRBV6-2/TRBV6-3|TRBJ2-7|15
CASSYEAGTSYEQYF
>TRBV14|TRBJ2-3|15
CASSQTWDSANTQYF
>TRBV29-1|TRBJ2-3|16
CSVEGVGHPLGDTQYF
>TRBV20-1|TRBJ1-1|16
CSARSLNRGQNTEAFF
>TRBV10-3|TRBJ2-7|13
CAISESADYEQYF